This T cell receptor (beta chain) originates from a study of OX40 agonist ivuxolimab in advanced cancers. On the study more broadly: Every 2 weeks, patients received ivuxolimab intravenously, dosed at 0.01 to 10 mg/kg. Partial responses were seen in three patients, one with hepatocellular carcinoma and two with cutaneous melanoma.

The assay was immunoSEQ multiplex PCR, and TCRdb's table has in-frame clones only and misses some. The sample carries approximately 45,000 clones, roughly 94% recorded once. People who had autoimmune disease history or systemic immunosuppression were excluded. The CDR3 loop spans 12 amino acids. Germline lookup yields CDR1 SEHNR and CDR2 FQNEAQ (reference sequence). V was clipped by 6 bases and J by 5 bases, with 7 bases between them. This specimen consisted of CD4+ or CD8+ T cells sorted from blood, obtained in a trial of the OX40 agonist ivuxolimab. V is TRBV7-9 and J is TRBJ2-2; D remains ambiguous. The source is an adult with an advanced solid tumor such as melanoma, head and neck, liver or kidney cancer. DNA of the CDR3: TGTGCCAGCAGTTACGGAACCGGGGAGCTGTTTTTT. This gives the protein CASSYGTGELFF.